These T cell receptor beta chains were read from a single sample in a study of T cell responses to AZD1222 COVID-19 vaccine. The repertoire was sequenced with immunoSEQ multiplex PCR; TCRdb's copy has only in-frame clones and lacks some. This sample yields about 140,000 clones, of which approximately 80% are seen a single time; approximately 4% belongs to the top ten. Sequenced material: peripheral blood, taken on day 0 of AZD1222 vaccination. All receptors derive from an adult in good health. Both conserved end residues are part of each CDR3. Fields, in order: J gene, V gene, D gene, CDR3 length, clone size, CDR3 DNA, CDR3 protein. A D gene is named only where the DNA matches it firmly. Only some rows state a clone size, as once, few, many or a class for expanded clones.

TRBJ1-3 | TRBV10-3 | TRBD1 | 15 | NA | TGTGCCATCAGTGAGCCGACAGGGGAGAGAAACACCATATATTTT | CAISEPTGERNTIYF
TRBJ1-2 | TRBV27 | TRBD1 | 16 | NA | TGTGCCAGCAGACAACTCCCAGACAGGGGGGAGGATGGCTACACCTTC | CASRQLPDRGEDGYTF
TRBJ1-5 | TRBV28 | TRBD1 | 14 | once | TGTGCCAGCAGTTTCGGACAGGGCAATCAGCCCCAGCATTTT | CASSFGQGNQPQHF
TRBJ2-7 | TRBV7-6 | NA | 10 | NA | TGTGCCAGCAGCGGGGGCGAGCAGTACTTC | CASSGGEQYF
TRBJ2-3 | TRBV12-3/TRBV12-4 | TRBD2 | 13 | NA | TGTGCCAGCAGGACTAGCGGGGTAGATACGCAGTATTTT | CASRTSGVDTQYF
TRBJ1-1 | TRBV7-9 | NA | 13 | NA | TGTGCCAGCAGCTTAGCGTCGGTAACTGAAGCTTTCTTT | CASSLASVTEAFF
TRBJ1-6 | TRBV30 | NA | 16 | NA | TGTGCCTGGAAAGCGATAGGGGACGGTAATAATTCACCCCTCCACTTT | CAWKAIGDGNNSPLHF
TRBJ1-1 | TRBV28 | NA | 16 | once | TGTGCCAGCAGTGTGGAGGGCCCATGGATGAACACTGAAGCTTTCTTT | CASSVEGPWMNTEAFF
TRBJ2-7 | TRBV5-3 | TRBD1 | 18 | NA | TGTGCCAGAAGCTTGTGCCTCGATCCCGGGACAGGGCCCTACGAGCAGTACTTC | CARSLCLDPGTGPYEQYF
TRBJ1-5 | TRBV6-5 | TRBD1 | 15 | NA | TGTGCCAGCATAAAGGGGGCAAATAGCAATCAGCCCCAGCATTTT | CASIKGANSNQPQHF
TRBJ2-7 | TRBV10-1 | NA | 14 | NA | TGCGCCAGCAGTGACGCCACTTGGGATGACGAGCAGTACTTC | CASSDATWDDEQYF
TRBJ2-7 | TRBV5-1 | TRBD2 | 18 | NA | TGCGCCAGCAGCGCGGGACTAGCGGGGGCACTCGACTCCTACGAGCAGTACTTC | CASSAGLAGALDSYEQYF
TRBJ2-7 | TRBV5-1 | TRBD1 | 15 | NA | TGCGCCAGCAGTCCCATCACAGGGGGGTCCTACGAGCAGTACTTC | CASSPITGGSYEQYF
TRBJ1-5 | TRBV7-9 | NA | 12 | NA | TGTGCCAGCAGCTCGAATAATCAGCCCCAGCATTTT | CASSSNNQPQHF
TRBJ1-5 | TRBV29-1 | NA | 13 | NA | TGCAGCGTTGAGACGACGGGTGGTCAGCCCCAGCATTTT | CSVETTGGQPQHF
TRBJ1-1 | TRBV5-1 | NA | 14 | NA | TGCGCCAGCAGCTTGGGTGATTTGAACACTGAAGCTTTCTTT | CASSLGDLNTEAFF
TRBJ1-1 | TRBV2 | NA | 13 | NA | TGTGCCAGCACTCCCCCCAGGGTAGCTGAAGCTTTCTTT | CASTPPRVAEAFF
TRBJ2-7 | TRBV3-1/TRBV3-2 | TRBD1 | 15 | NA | TGTGCCAGCAGCCGGGACAGGCGGAGCTCCTACGAGCAGTACTTC | CASSRDRRSSYEQYF
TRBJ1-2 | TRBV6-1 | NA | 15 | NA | TGTGCCAGCAGTGAACTTACACTGAACAACTATGGCTACACCTTC | CASSELTLNNYGYTF
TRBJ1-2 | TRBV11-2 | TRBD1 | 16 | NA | TGTGCCAGCAGCCCTCTCCAGGGACAGGGTACCTATGGCTACACCTTC | CASSPLQGQGTYGYTF
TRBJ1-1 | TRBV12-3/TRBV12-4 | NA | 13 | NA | TGTGCCAGCAGCCGGACGAGGAACACTGAAGCTTTCTTT | CASSRTRNTEAFF
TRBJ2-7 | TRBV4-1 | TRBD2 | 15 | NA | TGCGCCAGCAGCCAAGAGATTAGCGGGGGAGACGAGCAGTACTTC | CASSQEISGGDEQYF
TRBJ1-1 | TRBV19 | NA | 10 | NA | TGTGCCACCGGGCACACTGAAGCTTTCTTT | CATGHTEAFF
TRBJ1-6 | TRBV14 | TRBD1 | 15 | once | TGTGCCAGCAGCCTGACAGGGTCCTATAATTCACCCCTCCACTTT | CASSLTGSYNSPLHF
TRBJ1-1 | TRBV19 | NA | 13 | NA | TGTGCCAGTAGTATAGATCGAACTACTGAAGCTTTCTTT | CASSIDRTTEAFF
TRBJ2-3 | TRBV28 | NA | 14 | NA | TGTGTTTCCCGGACAAACCACCTCCCAGATGCGCAGTATTTT | CVSRTNHLPDAQYF
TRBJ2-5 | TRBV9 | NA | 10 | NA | TGTGCCAGCAGCGGGGGGACCCAGTACTTC | CASSGGTQYF
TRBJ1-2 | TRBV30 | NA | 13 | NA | TGTGCCTGGAGTGTAGGAGTCCGCGGAGGCTACACCTTC | CAWSVGVRGGYTF
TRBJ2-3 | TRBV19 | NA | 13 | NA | TGTGCCAGTAGAAGACAGGAAACAGATACGCAGTATTTT | CASRRQETDTQYF
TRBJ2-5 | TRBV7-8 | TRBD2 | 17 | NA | TGTGCCAGCACCCCCCCAGAAGGGACTAGCGGGGGGCAGACCCAGTACTTC | CASTPPEGTSGGQTQYF